This is a list of T cell receptor beta chains from one sample in a study of T-cell reconstitution after alpha-beta-depleted transplantation in children. One entry per CDR3 protein, called by TCRdb with MiXCR from the PCR reads. The sample has nearly 350,000 distinct CDR3 sequences; roughly 16% are singletons. The sequences come from PBMCs, mostly from graft donor cells, collected 360 days after TCRalphabeta/CD19-depleted stem cell transplant. The receptors were gathered from a male patient aged 2-10 years who had a stem cell transplant for acute lymphoblastic leukemia, so the T cells may come from the graft donor. Each CDR3 is given with its conserved first and last residue. Each record gives: clone size, V gene, J gene, CDR3 protein. A clone size is listed for some rows: how often the clone was seen (once, few, many), or a class if it is expanded.

>few|TRBV28|TRBJ2-3
CASSPRGAVGDTQYF
>-|TRBV29-1|TRBJ2-5
CSVFKKGTRETQYF
>-|TRBV28|TRBJ2-3
CASSFLSDTQYF
>-|TRBV7-8|TRBJ1-5
CASSLRREWSQPQHF
>-|TRBV12-3/TRBV12-4|TRBJ2-1
CASILAGGYNEQFF
>-|TRBV12-3/TRBV12-4|TRBJ2-3
CASTVTGDYSTDTQYF
>few|TRBV4-3|TRBJ2-3
CASSQGRPGFTDTQYF
>-|TRBV3-1|TRBJ1-3
CASSPFGRVSGNTIYF
>few|TRBV10-3|TRBJ1-1
CAIRRDRNTEAFF
>-|TRBV6-2/TRBV6-3|TRBJ2-1
CASSYSRSGSIRNEQFF
>few|TRBV4-3|TRBJ2-3
CASSQDAFSYTQYF
>-|TRBV29-1|TRBJ2-3
CSVEAWRATDTQYF
>few|TRBV5-1|TRBJ2-1
CASSPRPSSDNEQFF
>-|TRBV7-3|TRBJ2-1
CASSLNSLYNEQFF
>few|TRBV5-1|TRBJ2-7
CASSFDGLGYEQYF
>few|TRBV5-1|TRBJ1-1
CASSLYGNRDTEAFF
>-|TRBV4-1|TRBJ2-1
CASSQDRGDEQFF
>many|TRBV11-1|TRBJ2-2
CASSLWGLEVENTGELFF
>many|TRBV7-2|TRBJ2-3
CASSLDPSKTQYF
>few|TRBV5-5|TRBJ2-3
CASSFSDRDFADTQYF
>few|TRBV29-1|TRBJ2-7
CSVVDRQIGYEQYF
>-|TRBV4-1|TRBJ2-1
CASSQDPGASGEYNEQFF
>few|TRBV12-3/TRBV12-4|TRBJ2-3
CASSLWTGTSGTGLTDTQYF
>-|TRBV5-1|TRBJ2-7
CASSLAFRGERAYEQYF
>-|TRBV5-1|TRBJ2-5
CASNGAGGRETQYF
>-|TRBV27|TRBJ2-7
CASSQRGGEQYF
>-|TRBV5-1|TRBJ2-6
CASSRTAGANVLTF
>-|TRBV20-1|TRBJ2-3
CSAAEGHGTDTQYF